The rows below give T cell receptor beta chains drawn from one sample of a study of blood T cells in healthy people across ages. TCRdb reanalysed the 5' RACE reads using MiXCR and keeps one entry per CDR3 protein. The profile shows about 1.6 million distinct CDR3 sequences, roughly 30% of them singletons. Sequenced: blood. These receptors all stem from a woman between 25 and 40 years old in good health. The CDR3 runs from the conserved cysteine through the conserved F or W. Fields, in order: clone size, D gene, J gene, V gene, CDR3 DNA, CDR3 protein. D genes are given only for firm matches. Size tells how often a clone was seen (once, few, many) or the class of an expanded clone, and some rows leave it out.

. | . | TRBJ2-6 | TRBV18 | TGTGCCAGCTCACCGGGCGACCGGAGCTCTGGGGCCAACGTCCTGACTTTC | CASSPGDRSSGANVLTF
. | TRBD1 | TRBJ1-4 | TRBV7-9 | TGTGCCAGCAGCCCCCAGAGAGTTGGACAGGGAAGAAGAGAAAAACTGTTTTTT | CASSPQRVGQGRREKLFF
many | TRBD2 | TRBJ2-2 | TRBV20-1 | TGCAGTGCTAGAGATGGCGGGAGAAGCACCGGGGAGCTGTTTTTT | CSARDGGRSTGELFF
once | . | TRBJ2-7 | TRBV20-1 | TGCAGTGCTAGCCCAAATTACGAGCAGTACTTC | CSASPNYEQYF
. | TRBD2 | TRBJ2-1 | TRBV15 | TGTGCCACCAGCAGAGAAGCGGGACTAGCGAGCAATGAGCGGTTCTTC | CATSREAGLASNERFF
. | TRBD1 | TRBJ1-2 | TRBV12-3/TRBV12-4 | TGTGCCAGCAGCCTCGGGACAGATAGCTACACCTTC | CASSLGTDSYTF
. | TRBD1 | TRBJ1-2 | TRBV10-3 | TGTGCCATCAGTGAATTCGGGACAGATTATGGCTACACCTTC | CAISEFGTDYGYTF
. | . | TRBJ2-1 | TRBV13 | TGTGCCAGCAGCTTAATTGCTAGTCGCCACAATGAGCAGATCTTC | CASSLIASRHNEQIF
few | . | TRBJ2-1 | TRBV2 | TGTGCCAGCAGGACAAACAGGGAGTGGGGTGAGCGGTTCTTC | CASRTNREWGERFF
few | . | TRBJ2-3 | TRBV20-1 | TGCAGTGCTAGACGGGACTCCCGGCCCACAGATACGCAGTATTTT | CSARRDSRPTDTQYF
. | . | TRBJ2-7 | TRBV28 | TGTGCCAGCAGTTTTCGGTCCCTAGCAATCGAGCAGTACTTC | CASSFRSLAIEQYF
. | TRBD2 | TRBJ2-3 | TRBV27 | TGTGCCAGCAGTTTGTCGGGAGGACTGCCATCCACAGATACGCAGTATTTT | CASSLSGGLPSTDTQYF
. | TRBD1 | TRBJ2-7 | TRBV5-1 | TGCGCCAGTAAGCTGACCGGGACAGTTTCCTACGAGCAGTACTTC | CASKLTGTVSYEQYF
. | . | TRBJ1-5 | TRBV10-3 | TGTGCCATCAGCGGGGGACGAGGCAATCAGCCCCAGCATTTT | CAISGGRGNQPQHF
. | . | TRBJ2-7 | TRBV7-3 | TGTGCCAGCAGCTACTCTAAGGGGTGGACCGGTTACGAGCAGTACTTC | CASSYSKGWTGYEQYF
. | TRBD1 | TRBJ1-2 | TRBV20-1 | TGCAGTGCCCAGGGGGATAGGGGTGCCTCTAACTATGGCTACACCTTC | CSAQGDRGASNYGYTF
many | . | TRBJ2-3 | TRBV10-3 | TGTGCCATCAGTGGCCCCGGGACCAGTGGGGGTCGAACAGATACGCAGTATTTT | CAISGPGTSGGRTDTQYF
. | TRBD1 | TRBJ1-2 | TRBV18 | TGTGCCAGCTCAACGACAGGGGTTGCTGGCTACACCTTC | CASSTTGVAGYTF
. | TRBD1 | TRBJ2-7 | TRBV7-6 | TGTGCCAGCAGCTCCGGACAGGGGAACCTAAATGACAATGAGCAGTACTTC | CASSSGQGNLNDNEQYF
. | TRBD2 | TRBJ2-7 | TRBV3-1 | TGTGCCAGCAGCCAAGGGCCTAGCGGGGTCGAGCAGTACTTC | CASSQGPSGVEQYF
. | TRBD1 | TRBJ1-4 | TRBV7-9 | TGTGCCAGCAGAGCCGGGACAGGGAATGAAAAACTGTTTTTT | CASRAGTGNEKLFF
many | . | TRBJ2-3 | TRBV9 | TGTGCCAGCAGCGTAGCGGGCAGCACAGATACGCAGTATTTT | CASSVAGSTDTQYF
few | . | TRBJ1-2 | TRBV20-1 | TGCAGTGCTGCCCTTATATGGCAGGGTGAAGGCTACACCTTC | CSAALIWQGEGYTF
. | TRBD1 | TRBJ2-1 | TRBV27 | TGTGCCAGCAAGCCGGGACAGGGGTACAATGAGCAGTTCTTC | CASKPGQGYNEQFF
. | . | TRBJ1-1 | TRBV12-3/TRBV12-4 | TGTGCCAGCAGGGCAACCGGACGCAACACTGAAGCTTTCTTT | CASRATGRNTEAFF
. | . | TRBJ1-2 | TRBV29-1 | TGCAGCGTGCACAGGGCCGTGGGCTATGGCTACACCTTC | CSVHRAVGYGYTF
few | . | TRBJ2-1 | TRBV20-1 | TGCAGCCTCACCCAGGGTGATGGGCAGTTCTTC | CSLTQGDGQFF
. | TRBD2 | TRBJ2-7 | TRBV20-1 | TGCGGTGCTACTAAAGCGGGAGGCCTCTCCTACGAGCAGTACTTC | CGATKAGGLSYEQYF
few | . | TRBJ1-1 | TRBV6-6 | TGTGCCAGCACCTTCGGAATGAACACTGAAGCTTTCTTT | CASTFGMNTEAFF
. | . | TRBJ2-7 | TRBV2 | TGTGCCAGCAGTGAGTCAGGGTACGGTTACGAGCAGTACTTC | CASSESGYGYEQYF
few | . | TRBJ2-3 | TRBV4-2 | TGTGCCAGCAGCCAAGTAGCAGGAAGCGGGCCGGATACGCAGTATTTT | CASSQVAGSGPDTQYF
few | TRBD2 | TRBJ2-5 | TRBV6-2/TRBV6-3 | TGTGCCAGCAGTTTCTCAGCGGGGGGGCTTCAAGAGACCCAGTACTTC | CASSFSAGGLQETQYF
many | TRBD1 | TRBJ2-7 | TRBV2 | TGTGCCAGCAATCTGGACAGGGGGCAGGAAGAGCAGTACTTC | CASNLDRGQEEQYF
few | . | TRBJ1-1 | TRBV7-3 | TGTGCCAGCAGCTTTCGAGGCCCCGGACTAAACACTGAAGCTTTCTTT | CASSFRGPGLNTEAFF
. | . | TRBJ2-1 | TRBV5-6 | TGTGCCAGCAGCTTGGCCCGGTCCTACGCGGATGAGCAGTTCTTC | CASSLARSYADEQFF
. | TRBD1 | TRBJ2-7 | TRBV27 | TGTGCCAGCAGCCCCGGGACAGGGGGCGTGAAGGACGAGCAGTACTTC | CASSPGTGGVKDEQYF
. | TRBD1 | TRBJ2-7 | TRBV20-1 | TGCAGTGCTATCTCCAGGGGGCCTGCAGGTGAGCAGTACTTC | CSAISRGPAGEQYF
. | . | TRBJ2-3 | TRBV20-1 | TGCAGTGCTAGAGACGGGGACACCACTAGCACAGATACGCAGTATTTT | CSARDGDTTSTDTQYF
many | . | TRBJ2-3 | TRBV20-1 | TGCAGTGCCGCCTTGCGAGCGGCTAGCACAGATACGCAGTATTTT | CSAALRAASTDTQYF
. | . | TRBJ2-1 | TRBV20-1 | TGCAGTGCTAGAGTCGGTTGGGTGGGAGAAATCCATGAGCAGTTCTTC | CSARVGWVGEIHEQFF
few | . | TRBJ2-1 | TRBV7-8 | TGTGCCAGCAGAAAGGACGGCCCGCTTGAGCAGTTCTTC | CASRKDGPLEQFF
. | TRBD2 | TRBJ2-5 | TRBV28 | TGTGCCAGCAGTTTCTCTGCGGGGGGGCAAGAGACCCAGTACTTC | CASSFSAGGQETQYF
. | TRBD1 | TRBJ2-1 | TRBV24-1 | TGTGCCACCAGTGATTTTGCTTCATCAACAGGGGCACCTTCCCACAATGAGCAGTTCTTC | CATSDFASSTGAPSHNEQFF
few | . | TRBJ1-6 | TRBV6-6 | TGTGCCAGCAGCCCCTCTGGGGGGGGTGTTTATAATTCACCCCTCCACTTT | CASSPSGGGVYNSPLHF
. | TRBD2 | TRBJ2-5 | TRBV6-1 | TGTGCCAGCAGTGGGAGACTAGCGGGACACGGGCAGTACTTC | CASSGRLAGHGQYF